Sequencing of this T cell receptor beta chain was carried out in a study of OX40 agonist ivuxolimab in advanced cancers. For the wider study: Ivuxolimab was an agonistic, fully human IgG2 monoclonal antibody directed against OX40 (CD134), a costimulatory receptor. Intravenous ivuxolimab was administered to patients every 2 weeks at six dose levels: 0.01, 0.1, 0.3, 1.5, 3 and 10 mg/kg. Three dose-escalation patients achieved partial responses, one with hepatocellular carcinoma and two with cutaneous melanoma. Of the roughly 52 dose-escalation patients, hepatocellular carcinoma was present in about 20, melanoma in around 15, renal cell carcinoma in 9 and head and neck cancer in 9. The paper reports the monotherapy dose-escalation portion (N of about 54 patients) of the phase I ivuxolimab trial. In the dose-escalation cohort, more than 75% of patients were male, and the mean age was about 55 years, with a range of roughly 20 to 85. Prior anti-PD-1, anti-PD-L1 or anti-CTLA-4 therapy was permitted, and checkpoint inhibitors had been received by roughly 42% of dose-escalation patients. The point of sequencing TCRbeta in the periphery was to test whether ivuxolimab changed TCR sequence diversity and drove clonal T-cell expansion.

The full study reports these points: The antigen specificity of the peripheral T cells that underwent clonal expansion was not determined. On average, CD8+ T cells showed more expanded clones than CD4+ T cells after ivuxolimab. In the 0.1-3.0 mg/kg groups, partial responders had among the lowest normalized peripheral clonal expansion, particularly in CD8+ T cells. Low levels of normalized T-cell clonal expansion were also seen in some nonresponding patients. At doses of 0.1 to 3.0 mg/kg, clonal expansion of both CD4+ and CD8+ blood T cells was observed from baseline to week 6.

V sheds 0 bases and J sheds 0 bases, leaving 6 bases between their ends. CDR1 MNHNY and CDR2 SVGAGI were looked up in the germline V gene (reference sequence). The CDR3 measures 15 amino acids from cysteine to phenylalanine. Only CDR3 DNA remains: 45 bases, in frame from the first base. Patients with autoimmune disease history or receiving systemic immunosuppression were excluded from the trial. Peripheral blood for TCR sequencing was collected from all dose cohorts at baseline, on cycle 4 day 1, and on cycle 7 day 1. The samples were drawn from a first-in-human, open-label, multicenter phase I dose-escalation trial of ivuxolimab. Adults with locally advanced or metastatic melanoma, renal cell carcinoma, hepatocellular carcinoma or head and neck squamous cell carcinoma were enrolled in the trial. Before TCR sequencing, CD4+ and CD8+ T cells were separately sorted from peripheral blood. This clone has more than one count but fewer than ten. Its binding antigen is unknown. No much larger clone is present one base from it, and per-base qualities are unavailable. In the same sample, other DNA sequences code for this CDR3.

To sequence the TCRbeta CDR3 region, genomic DNA was isolated from the sorted cells. The immunoSEQ Assay was used to sequence the TCRbeta CDR3 regions. Not all clones reach the TCRdb copy of this immuneACCESS table, which keeps in-frame sequences only. Checked studies attribute under half of the gap to unresolved V genes and leave the rest unexplained. The sample table records roughly 36,000 clones; 74% of these occur just once. The ten largest clones take up around 18% of the sample. In this chain, TRBV6-6 is recombined with TRBJ1-5, with the identity of the D gene unclear. The sequences come from CD4+ or CD8+ T cells sorted from blood, collected in a trial of the OX40 agonist ivuxolimab. The sequence was collected from an adult with an advanced solid tumor such as melanoma, head and neck, liver or kidney cancer. The base sequence is TGTGCCAGCAGTTACTCGGGGTATAGCAATCAGCCCCAGCATTTT. Its protein product is CASSYSGYSNQPQHF.